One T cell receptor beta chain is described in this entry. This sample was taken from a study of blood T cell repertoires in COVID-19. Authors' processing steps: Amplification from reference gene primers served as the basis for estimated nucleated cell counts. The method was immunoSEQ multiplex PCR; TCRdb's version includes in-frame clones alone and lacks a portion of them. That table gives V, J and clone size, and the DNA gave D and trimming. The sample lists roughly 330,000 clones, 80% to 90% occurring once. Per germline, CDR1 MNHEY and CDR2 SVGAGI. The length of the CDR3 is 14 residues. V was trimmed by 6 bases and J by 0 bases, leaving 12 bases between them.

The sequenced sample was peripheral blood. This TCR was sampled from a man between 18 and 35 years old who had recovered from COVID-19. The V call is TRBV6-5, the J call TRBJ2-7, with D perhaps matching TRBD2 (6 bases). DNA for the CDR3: TGTGCCAGCAGCGGGCTAGCGCCCTCCTACGAGCAGTACTTC. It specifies CASSGLAPSYEQYF.